This T cell receptor (beta chain) was documented in a study of early T cells in non-severe SARS-CoV-2 infection. Turning to the study itself: Bulk RNA isolated from unsorted whole blood underwent sequencing; chains were not paired.

This clonotype was counted many times. The antigen is unknown. Each single cDNA molecule received a unique molecular identifier. MiXCR, run by TCRdb on the 5' RACE reads, gives a single entry per CDR3 protein. The sample carries 20,000 to 25,000 distinct CDR3 sequences, about 4.7% recorded once. Study-level findings and limits: VDJdb-based matching was biased toward anti-spike CD8 responses and missed private and CD4 specificities.

This CDR3 is built from 14 residues. Germline loops: CDR1 SEHNR, CDR2 FQNEAQ (reference sequence). V lost 5 bases, J lost 9 bases, and 14 bases lay in between. This chain links TRBV7-9 with TRBJ1-6; D may be TRBD1 (5 bases). Sample: whole blood. The receptor comes from an adult who was a healthcare worker with PCR-confirmed SARS-CoV-2 infection or an uninfected control (not recorded which). The CDR3 here is CASSPTFTGSPLHF. The CDR3 nucleotides are TGTGCCAGCAGCCCAACATTTACAGGTTCACCCCTCCACTTT.